This is a list of T cell receptor beta chains from one sample in a study of molecular identifiers for immune sequencing clone quantification. TCRdb re-derived calls from the PCR reads in MiXCR, one entry per CDR3 protein. Altogether more than 450,000 distinct CDR3 sequences are present, 20% to 25% being singletons, with the ten largest covering around 0.86%. Sequenced sample: naive CD8+ T cells from blood, with Jurkat cell RNA spiked in. The receptors derive from a human donor in good health. Some libraries in this study had Jurkat cell RNA spiked in. The CDR3 runs from the conserved cysteine through the conserved F or W. D genes are given only for firm matches. For some rows the clone size is stated as once, few or many, or as a class when expanded; others skip it.

>.|TRBJ2-1|TRBV24-1|.
TGTGCCACCAGTGATTTGCGAGGAAATGAGCAGTTCTTC
CATSDLRGNEQFF
>TRBD2|TRBJ2-5|TRBV20-1|many
TGCAGTGCTAGAGATCTGAGCGGGGGGTTACAAGAGACCCAGTACTTC
CSARDLSGGLQETQYF
>TRBD2|TRBJ2-5|TRBV18|.
TGTGCCAGCTCGCCGGGACTACGGTACCAAGAGACCCAGTACTTC
CASSPGLRYQETQYF
>.|TRBJ2-1|TRBV7-6|once
TGTGCCAGCAGCTCCGGCCCGAGCTCCTACAATGAGCGGTTCTTC
CASSSGPSSYNERFF
>.|TRBJ2-3|TRBV7-9|many
TGTGCCAGCAGCTTAGGCCACCGAAGCACAGATACGCAGTATTTT
CASSLGHRSTDTQYF
>.|TRBJ1-3|TRBV7-9|.
TGTGCCAGCAGCCAGCACTCTGGAAACACCATATATTTT
CASSQHSGNTIYF
>TRBD2|TRBJ2-3|TRBV2|many
TGTGCCACCTCCGGACTAGCAGGGCCAGATACGCAGTATTTT
CATSGLAGPDTQYF
>.|TRBJ2-1|TRBV7-6|many
TGTGCCAGCAGCTTAGCGGTTTACTCAACGGGGGACAATGAGCAGTTCTTC
CASSLAVYSTGDNEQFF
>.|TRBJ2-7|TRBV4-3|many
TGCGCCAGCAGCCCCTGGCTAGGGGCCTACGAGCAGTACTTC
CASSPWLGAYEQYF
>.|TRBJ2-7|TRBV20-1|.
TGCAGTGCTAGAACACCTAGCGCCAGTGAGCAGTACTTC
CSARTPSASEQYF
>.|TRBJ1-2|TRBV13|many
TGTGCCAGCAGCTTAGGCCAGGAACTCCCAACTCTCTATGGCTACACCTTC
CASSLGQELPTLYGYTF
>.|TRBJ2-7|TRBV7-6|few
TGTGCCAGCAGCCCGAGGGGGTACCACGAGCAGTACTTC
CASSPRGYHEQYF
>.|TRBJ1-5|TRBV6-5|.
TGTGCCAGCAGTTATCGACAGGCTGATCAGCCCCAGCATTTT
CASSYRQADQPQHF
>.|TRBJ2-3|TRBV15|many
TGTGCCACCAGCAGAGCCTCACAATTGACAGATACGCAGTATTTT
CATSRASQLTDTQYF
>TRBD2|TRBJ2-1|TRBV7-3|once
TGTGCCAGCAGCTTAAAGGGAGGGAGTCCTAGCGGACCTTACAATGAGCAGTCCTTC
CASSLKGGSPSGPYNEQSF
>TRBD1|TRBJ1-1|TRBV11-2|.
TGTGCCAGCAGCGAGGGACAGCTCATGAACACTGAAGCTTTCTTT
CASSEGQLMNTEAFF
>.|TRBJ2-7|TRBV5-4|.
TGTGCCAGCAGCTCGACGGGGCGCCTCTCCTACGAGCAGTACTTC
CASSSTGRLSYEQYF
>TRBD2|TRBJ2-2|TRBV6-5|.
TGTGCCAGCAGTTACGGACTAGCGGGAGCTGTAGACGGGGAGCTGTTTTTT
CASSYGLAGAVDGELFF
>.|TRBJ2-7|TRBV7-9|.
TGTGCCAGCAGCTTAGGGGACGCTAGGGGACGCTACGAGCAGTACTTC
CASSLGDARGRYEQYF
>TRBD2|TRBJ2-3|TRBV7-2|many
TGTGCCAGCAGCCCACCGATTAGCGGGAGGGCAGATACGCAGTATTTT
CASSPPISGRADTQYF
>.|TRBJ1-3|TRBV29-1|many
TGCAGCGTTAGTTTTTGGACGTACAGCTCTGGAAACACCATATATTTT
CSVSFWTYSSGNTIYF
>TRBD2|TRBJ2-5|TRBV20-1|few
TGCAGTGCAGGGCGGGAGGTGGTGGAGACCCAGTACTTC
CSAGREVVETQYF
>.|TRBJ2-6|TRBV4-3|few
TGCGCCAGCAGCCCCACCGACAAACTCCGCTCTGGGGCCAACGTCCTGACTTTC
CASSPTDKLRSGANVLTF
>.|TRBJ2-2|TRBV12-3/TRBV12-4|.
TGTGCCAGCAGAGCGTCGGGACTGGGGAACACCGGGGAGCTGTTTTTT
CASRASGLGNTGELFF
>.|TRBJ2-7|TRBV3-1|few
TGTGCCAGCAGCCAAAGAGGTAGCGGACCTAACTACGAGCAGTACTTC
CASSQRGSGPNYEQYF
>.|TRBJ1-6|TRBV19|few
TGTGCCAGTAGTATTGGGGGCGCAAATTCACCCCTCCACTTT
CASSIGGANSPLHF
>TRBD1|TRBJ2-7|TRBV11-2|.
TGTGCCAGCAGCAGAGGACAGGGCGCGGAGCAGTACTTC
CASSRGQGAEQYF
>.|TRBJ2-1|TRBV7-6|.
TGTGCCAGCAGCTTATGGACAAGGGACAATGAGCAGTTCTTC
CASSLWTRDNEQFF
>TRBD1|TRBJ1-1|TRBV12-3/TRBV12-4|few
TGTGCCAGCAGTTTAATAAACAGGGGGAACACTGAAGCTTTCTTT
CASSLINRGNTEAFF
>TRBD2|TRBJ2-3|TRBV19|.
TGTGCCAGTAGTAAGGGGACTAGCGGGGGGACTTCTACAGATACGCAGTATTTT
CASSKGTSGGTSTDTQYF
>TRBD1|TRBJ2-7|TRBV4-1|many
TGCGCCAGCAGCCAACAGACAGGGCATCCCTACGAGCAGTACTTC
CASSQQTGHPYEQYF
>.|TRBJ1-1|TRBV19|.
TGTGCCAGTACAGCGACTCGCCTTGGGACTGAAGCTTTCTTT
CASTATRLGTEAFF
>.|TRBJ1-2|TRBV6-2/TRBV6-3|.
TGTGCCAGCAGTATCGACAGGAATGATGGCTACACCTTC
CASSIDRNDGYTF
>.|TRBJ1-5|TRBV19|many
TGTGCCAGTAACTGGGCCAGCCAGCCCCAGCATTTT
CASNWASQPQHF
>.|TRBJ2-7|TRBV6-2/TRBV6-3|many
TGTGCCAGCAGTTCAACCCGATCAGGTCCGCAGGGACTCGAGCAGTACTTC
CASSSTRSGPQGLEQYF
>TRBD1|TRBJ1-2|TRBV15|.
TGTGCCACCAGCAGAGATTGGGGGACAGGGAGAGGCTACACCTTC
CATSRDWGTGRGYTF
>.|TRBJ2-1|TRBV28|.
TGTGCCAGCAGTTTATGGGGGTCTTACAATGAGCAGTTCTTC
CASSLWGSYNEQFF